This note documents a single TCR beta chain sequence. Antigen: not known. This sample is part of a study of T cells expressing NK-cell markers. Looking at the study overall: Obtained from sorted CD3+CD56+NKG2C+, CD3+CD56+NKG2C- and CD3+CD56-NKG2C+ T cells were the TCR beta repertoires. Study-level points and caveats: Topping the CD3+CD56-NKG2C+ fraction as well were these clonotypes, in a few donors.

Germline V gives CDR1 MNHEY, CDR2 SVGAGI. This CDR3 contains 12 residues. A 5'RACE template switching approach incorporating UMIs was used to make TCR beta cDNA. TCRdb derives one entry per CDR3 protein from the 5' RACE reads, leaving out DNA. The sample is made up of roughly 350,000 distinct CDR3 sequences, and the top ten hold under 6.5% of it. This rearrangement joins TRBV6-5 to TRBJ1-5. This sequence was found in a man aged 18-70 years in good health. Sequencing was carried out using blood T cells: a sorted CD56 or NKG2C T cell subset, CD4+ or CD8+ T cells, or bulk PBMC T cells (not recorded which). CDR3 region: CASRAGDQPQHF.